This T cell receptor (beta chain) was sequenced for a study of long-term antiretroviral therapy in people with HIV. Findings and limits, study-wide: Samples were collected from the mid-2000s to the late 2010s under possibly less effective ART regimens. HIV repertoires had narrower CDR3 length ranges than controls.

With regard to this clone: The antigen is not known.

The CDR3 consists of 13 residues. The V end was cut by 8 bases, the J end by 0 bases, with 8 bases between. Per the germline V gene, CDR1 is SNHLY and CDR2 is FYNNEI. Survey level was the resolution at which the v3.0 immunoSEQ assay ran. Sequenced by immunoSEQ multiplex PCR; TCRdb stores in-frame clones only, minus some. The profile shows fewer than 30,000 clones, 95% of them singletons. The specimen was unsorted PBMCs, collected 5.3 years after starting antiretroviral therapy. The source is a man aged 25 to 40 with HIV. V gene TRBV2 combines with J gene TRBJ1-3, with D unresolved. CDR3 nucleotide sequence: TGTGCCAGCCTTCGGGACTCTGGAAACACCATATATTTT. Translated, it gives CASLRDSGNTIYF.